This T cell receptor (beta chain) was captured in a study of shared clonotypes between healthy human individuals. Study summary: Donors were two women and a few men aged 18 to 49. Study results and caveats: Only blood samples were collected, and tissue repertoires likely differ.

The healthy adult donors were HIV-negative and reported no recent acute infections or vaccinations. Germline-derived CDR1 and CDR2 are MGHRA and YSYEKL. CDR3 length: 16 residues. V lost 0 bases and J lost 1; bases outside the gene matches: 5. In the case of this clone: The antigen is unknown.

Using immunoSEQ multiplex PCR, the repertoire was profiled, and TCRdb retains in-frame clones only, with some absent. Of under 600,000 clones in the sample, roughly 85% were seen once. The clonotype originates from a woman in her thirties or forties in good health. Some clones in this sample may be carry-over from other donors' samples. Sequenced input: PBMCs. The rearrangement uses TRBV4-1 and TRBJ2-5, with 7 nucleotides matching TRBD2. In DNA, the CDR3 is TGCGCCAGCAGCCAAGATCTAGCTAGCGGCCAAGAGACCCAGTACTTC. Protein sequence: CASSQDLASGQETQYF.